This T cell receptor beta chain was sequenced during a study of blood T cell repertoires in COVID-19. Study-wide context: Nucleic acid was either cDNA or gDNA, and it came from T cells, B-cell-depleted T cells, or PBMCs.

Clones were sequenced by immunoSEQ multiplex PCR, and TCRdb holds only the in-frame ones, with some missing. The sample lists approximately 270,000 clones, 84% occurring once. This CDR3 comprises 12 residues. Germline V lookup: CDR1 SGHTA, CDR2 FQGTGA. With 6 bases removed from V and 10 bases from J, the gap between germline ends came to 13 bases. The chain uses TRBV7-3 and TRBJ2-1; D gene unclear. This TCR derives from a person aged 70 to 79 with COVID-19, enrolled during active disease. Sequencing was performed on peripheral blood. The CDR3 nucleotides are TGTGCCAGCAGGCGACGGAGTAAAGAGCAGTTCTTC. It codes for CASRRRSKEQFF. Complete variable domain (other parts from reference TRBV7-3 and TRBJ2-1): GAGVSQTPSNKVTEKGKYVELRCDPISGHTALYWYRQSLGQGPEFLIYFQGTGAADDSGLPNDRFFAVRPEGSVSTLKIQRTERGDSAVYLCASRRRSKEQFFGPGTRLTVL.